This passage covers 30 T cell receptor beta chains from one sample sequenced in a study of T cells in women clearing cervical HPV infection. Here immunoSEQ multiplex PCR was the method, and the copy in TCRdb shows in-frame clones only, minus some. The listing contains about 40,000 clones. The sample was blood buffy coat. The source is a woman between 18 and 70 years old with a cervical HPV16 infection that either progressed to CIN3+ or cleared (not recorded which).

CDR3 DNA, as far as it was read: TGTGCCAGCAGCTTGGGGGGAGCAGATACG. Translating gives CASSLGGADT. In full, the CDR3 is CASSLGGADTQYF. The gene calls are TRBV7-3 and TRBJ2-3; a possible D gene is TRBD2 (6 bases). The CDR3 is cut off 3 residues early in the read; its end comes from the germline J gene. The CDR3 is made up of 13 amino acids. Trimming left V 3 bases short and J 4 bases short, with 8 bases between. Germline V lookup: CDR1 SGHTA, CDR2 FQGTGA.

Points on this clone: With the read ending 3 residues before the CDR3 end, the germline J gene is used to fill in that end. The chain couples TRBV19 to TRBJ2-2; TRBD2 aligns across 9 bases. Trimming took 3 bases from V and 3 from J; bases not matched to a gene: 23. CDR1 and CDR2 (germline): LNHDA, SQIVND (reference sequence). This CDR3 comprises 22 residues. CDR3 sequence: CASSICGGLAGAYYTYTGELFF. The sequenced part of the CDR3 DNA is TGTGCCAGTAGTATTTGTGGGGGATTAGCGGGGGCCTACTATACGTACACCGGGGAG.

Concerning this clone: The read terminates 3 residues before the CDR3 end, so the remaining end is supplied by the germline J gene. The chain is built from TRBV18 and TRBJ1-4, with 8 bases identical to TRBD1. CDR1 is KGHSH and CDR2 is LQKENI in the germline V gene. With V trimmed by 3 bases and J by 3 bases, 3 bases remained unmatched. The CDR3 length is 15 residues. The CDR3 is CASSPEQGANEKLFF. The part of the CDR3 DNA that was read is TGTGCCAGCTCACCTGAACAGGGGGCTAATGAAAAA.

Remarks on this clone: The read ends 3 residues before the CDR3 terminus; that terminus is restored from the germline J gene. The chain combines TRBV7-6 with TRBJ2-7, with 7 bases matching TRBD1. CDR1 is SGHVS, CDR2 FNYEAQ, per germline. The CDR3 consists of 13 residues. V lost 5 bases and J lost 2; bases outside the gene matches: 3. Here the CDR3 reads CASSGDSPYEQYF. CDR3 DNA, as far as it was read: TGTGCCAGCAGCGGGGACAGTCCCTACGAG. Drawing the rest from reference TRBV7-6 and TRBJ2-7, the complete variable domain is GAGVSQSPRYKVTKRGQDVALRCDPISGHVSLYWYRQALGQGPEFLTYFNYEAQQDKSGLPNDRFSAERPEGSISTLTIQRTEQRDSAMYRCASSGDSPYEQYFGPGTRLTVT.

About this clone itself: From the germline J gene comes the end of the CDR3, since the read stops 3 residues before it. This chain uses TRBV5-8 with TRBJ1-1, with D maybe TRBD1 (6 bases). CDR1 and CDR2 from the germline V gene are SGHTS and YDEGEE. V lost 6 bases, J lost 0 bases, and 15 bases lay in between. This CDR3 is built from 15 residues. CDR3 sequence: CASTPRGAMNTEAFF. The CDR3 bases that were read are TGTGCCAGCACACCGCGGGGGGCTATGAACACTGAA.

Points on this clone: The CDR3 extends 3 residues past the end of the read, so its final part is completed from the germline J gene. J is TRBJ1-1 and V is TRBV19; D is unclear. The germline V gene encodes CDR1 LNHDA and CDR2 SQIVND (reference sequence). The ends were cut back, 8 bases at V and 1 base at J, with 17 bases in the middle. The CDR3 totals 15 residues. The DNA read from the CDR3 is TGTGCCAGTCGCGACCGAGATGACTCGAACACTGAA. This encodes CASRDRDDSNTE. The full CDR3 sequence reads CASRDRDDSNTEAFF.

As for this clone: The sequenced fragment ends 3 residues before the CDR3 boundary, so the rest is inferred from the germline J gene. This chain joins TRBV30 and TRBJ2-1, with 9 bases aligning to TRBD1. Germline lookup yields CDR1 GTSNPN and CDR2 SVGIG (reference sequence). V lost 4 bases and J lost 6; bases outside the gene matches: 4. This CDR3 spans 13 amino acids. Incomplete CDR3 DNA: TGTGCCTGGAAGTTGACAGGGGGCAATGAG. Translating it yields CAWKLTGGNE. The entire CDR3 protein is CAWKLTGGNEQFF.

Points on this clone: The CDR3 goes on 3 residues after the read ends, and that part is filled in from the germline J gene. The genes are TRBV20-1 and TRBJ2-3; D is uncertain. Germline V lookup: CDR1 DFQATT, CDR2 SNEGSKA (reference sequence). Trimming left V 1 base short and J 6 bases short, with 11 bases between. This CDR3 spans 13 amino acids. The CDR3 region is CSARAPGRDTQYF. The part of the CDR3 DNA that was read is TGCAGTGCTAGAGCGCCGGGTAGGGATACG.

About this clone itself: With the read ending 3 residues before the CDR3 end, the germline J gene is used to fill in that end. The chain is built from TRBV13 and TRBJ2-1; the D gene is possibly TRBD1 (6 bases). V lost 5 bases, J lost 3 bases, and 11 bases lay in between. The CDR3 contains 14 residues. The germline V gene has CDR1 PRHDT and CDR2 FYEKMQ (reference sequence). The CDR3 bases that were read are TGTGCCAGCAGCCGCGGACAGTACTACAATGAG. It translates to CASSRGQYYNE. The whole CDR3 is CASSRGQYYNEQFF.

As concerns this clone: The CDR3 end lies 3 residues beyond the end of the read and is filled in from the germline J gene. The chain joins TRBV7-8 to TRBJ1-5, with TRBD1 matching over 7 bases. Germline loops: CDR1 SGHVS, CDR2 FQNEAQ. The CDR3 has 15 residues. Germline trimming cut 6 bases from V and 2 bases from J; bases unmatched to any gene: 7. The CDR3 spells CASRQTGEGNQPQHF. The DNA read from the CDR3 is TGTGCCAGCAGACAAACAGGGGAGGGCAATCAGCCC.

In the case of this clone: The CDR3 end lies 3 residues beyond the end of the read and is filled in from the germline J gene. V usage is TRBV29-1 and J usage is TRBJ1-2; 8 bases match TRBD1. CDR3 length: 12 residues. Germline V lookup: CDR1 SQVTM, CDR2 ANQGSEA. The DNA read from the CDR3 is TGCAGCGTTGAACAGGGGGCCGAAGGC. Translation: CSVEQGAEG. From start to end, the CDR3 is CSVEQGAEGYTF.

As for this clone: The missing CDR3 end, 3 residues past where the read stops, is filled in from the germline J gene. The V gene is TRBV5-1, the J gene TRBJ2-5, with unresolved D. Germline CDR1 and CDR2: SGHRS and YFSETQ. V dropped 5 bases and J dropped 5 bases, with 25 bases sitting between them. The CDR3 has 17 amino acids. CDR3 loop: CASRSGLSTNWAETQYF. The sequenced CDR3 bases are TGCGCCAGCAGATCCGGTCTTTCAACGAACTGGGCGGAGACC.

With regard to this clone: With the read ending 3 residues before the CDR3 end, the germline J gene is used to fill in that end. The V call is TRBV12-3 or TRBV12-4, the J call TRBJ2-3, with a tentative D call TRBD1 (6 bases). The V gene lost 5 bases and the J gene lost 3 bases, with 12 bases spanning the gap. This CDR3 is built from 14 residues. This CDR3 reads CASSQGLSTDTQYF. Incomplete CDR3 DNA: TGTGCCAGCAGTCAGGGGCTTTCGACAGATACG.

To note about this clone: The read terminates 3 residues before the CDR3 end, so the remaining end is supplied by the germline J gene. The chain carries TRBV19 and TRBJ2-5; 7 bases fit TRBD1. The V and J ends lost 1 base and 5 bases, in that order; junction bases with no gene match: 10. The CDR3 has 16 amino acids. Germline V lookup: CDR1 LNHDA, CDR2 SQIVND (reference sequence). CDR3 DNA (partial): TGTGCCAGTAGTATAGTTGAGGACAGGTCTTCGGAGACC. The encoded protein is CASSIVEDRSSET. The CDR3 as a whole reads CASSIVEDRSSETQYF.

Worth noting for this clone: The read terminates 3 residues before the CDR3 end, so the remaining end is supplied by the germline J gene. V and J are TRBV5-1 and TRBJ1-6, with 7 bases aligning to TRBD1. In germline, CDR1 is SGHRS, CDR2 YFSETQ. With V trimmed by 0 bases and J by 8 bases, 5 bases remained unmatched. There are 15 residues in the CDR3. The CDR3 is CASSLVGQEYSPLHF. The CDR3 bases that were read are TGCGCCAGCAGCTTGGTCGGACAGGAATATTCACCC.

Concerning this clone itself: Sequencing ends 3 residues short of the CDR3 end; the germline J gene provides the rest. This sequence joins TRBV4-1 and TRBJ1-2; the D gene is possibly TRBD1 (5 bases). CDR3 length: 14 amino acids. CDR1 is MGHRA and CDR2 is YSYEKL in the germline V gene. CDR3 loop: CASSPDTSSFGYTF. The covered CDR3 bases are TGCGCCAGCAGCCCGGACACCTCTTCTTTCGGC.

On this clone itself: The read ends 3 residues early relative to the CDR3; the germline J gene fills the gap. The chain couples TRBV19 to TRBJ2-5, with 11 positions matching TRBD2. The germline V gene encodes CDR1 LNHDA and CDR2 SQIVND (reference sequence). This CDR3 comprises 15 residues. Unmatched junction bases numbered 9, after V lost 7 bases and J lost 5 bases. The CDR3 DNA, read in part, is TGTGCCAGTACCCTAAGCCCTAGCGGGGGGGAGACC. This translates into CASTLSPSGGET. The entire CDR3 protein is CASTLSPSGGETQYF.

The CDR3 bases that were read are TGTGCCATCAGTCCTTCCGGGACAGCGAGCTACGAG. It yields the protein CAISPSGTASYE. The full-length CDR3 reads as CAISPSGTASYEQYF. The chain links TRBV10-3 to TRBJ2-7, with 7 bases that match TRBD1. The CDR3 end falls 3 residues outside the read, so it is completed with the germline J gene. The CDR3 extends over 15 amino acids. Germline V gene data show CDR1 as ENHRY and CDR2 as SYGVKD. J was trimmed by 3 bases and V by 5 bases; bases with no gene match: 10.

The covered CDR3 bases are TGTGCCAGCAGTGCTGGGGCGGGGGCCGAAAGAGATGGC. Translating it yields CASSAGAGAERDG. The entire CDR3 protein reads CASSAGAGAERDGYTF. The chain has TRBV6-4 and TRBJ1-2; a possible D gene is TRBD1 (6 bases). The read stops 3 residues short of the end of the CDR3; the missing end is completed from the germline J gene. The ends were cut back, 4 bases at V and 6 bases at J, with 21 bases in the middle. Germline assignment: CDR1 MRHNA and CDR2 SNTAGT. The CDR3 covers 16 residues.

As regards this clone: The sequence runs out 3 residues before the end of the CDR3; the remainder is reconstructed from the germline J gene. This chain joins TRBV27 and TRBJ2-1; the match to TRBD2 covers 13 bases. CDR3 length: 15 residues. CDR1 is MNHEY, CDR2 SMNVEV, per germline (reference sequence). After removal of 8 bases from V and 9 bases from J, the junction contained 10 bases not matched to a gene. Incomplete CDR3 DNA: TGTGCCAGCGGCTTTACTAGCGGGGGGGCCAGTGAG. Encoded protein: CASGFTSGGASE. The complete CDR3 protein is CASGFTSGGASEQFF.

The chain's CDR3 is CASSLTWGGEAFF. CDR3 bases read: TGTGCCAGCAGCTTAACCTGGGGCGGTGAA. This chain joins TRBV13 and TRBJ1-1; a weak D match, TRBD1 (5 bases). Read sequence stops 3 residues before the CDR3 end, and the germline J gene provides the missing end. CDR1 is PRHDT and CDR2 is FYEKMQ in the germline V gene (reference sequence). Trimming removed 2 bases at V and 7 bases at J, with 11 bases between. This CDR3 is 13 amino acids long. Variable domain in full (rest from reference TRBV13 and TRBJ1-1): AAGVIQSPRHLIKEKRETATLKCYPIPRHDTVYWYQQGPGQDPQFLISFYEKMQSDKGSIPDRFSAQQFSDYHSELNMSSLELGDSALYFCASSLTWGGEAFFGQGTRLTVV.

About this clone itself: The read is 3 residues too short to cover the CDR3 end, so that end is filled in from the germline J gene. The rearrangement uses TRBV19 and TRBJ2-5; D possibly corresponds to TRBD2 (5 bases). The CDR3 totals 14 residues. With 3 bases removed from V and 0 bases from J, the gap between germline ends came to 8 bases. Germline V gives CDR1 LNHDA, CDR2 SQIVND (reference sequence). The part of the CDR3 DNA that was read is TGTGCCAGTAGTATGGGCGGGTACCAAGAGACC. Residues: CASSMGGYQET. The whole CDR3 region reads CASSMGGYQETQYF.

Partial CDR3 DNA: TGTGCCAGCAGCTTAACGGCCTCTTCCGAG. This sequence encodes CASSLTASSE. From start to end, the CDR3 is CASSLTASSEQYF. This chain joins TRBV7-3 and TRBJ2-7; D is uncertain. The read finishes 3 residues shy of the CDR3 end, and the germline J gene is used to complete it. The germline gives CDR1 SGHTA, CDR2 FQGTGA. This CDR3 comprises 13 residues. Trimming removed 0 bases from V and 6 bases from J, with 9 bases in between.

In the case of this clone: Read data end 3 residues before the CDR3 end; the end is taken from the germline J gene. This chain connects TRBV30 to TRBJ1-1, with D tentatively TRBD1 (6 bases). Germline CDR1 and CDR2: GTSNPN and SVGIG (reference sequence). V lost 5 bases to trimming and J lost 6 bases, with 13 bases between them. The CDR3 consists of 12 residues. The CDR3 DNA, read in part, is TGTGCCTGGGGACGGGACACTTCTGAA. Its translation: CAWGRDTSE. The entire CDR3 sequence reads CAWGRDTSEAFF.

As regards this clone: The read falls 3 residues short of the CDR3 end, and the missing part is taken from the germline J gene. The V and J genes are TRBV10-3 and TRBJ1-1, with D perhaps TRBD1 (6 bases). The CDR3 spans 15 residues. The V gene's germline CDR1 is ENHRY and CDR2 SYGVKD. V was trimmed by 4 bases and J by 3 bases, leaving 15 bases between them. CDR3 in amino acids: CAISVKGQMYTEAFF. The sequenced CDR3 bases are TGTGCCATCAGTGTAAAAGGACAGATGTACACTGAA.

To note about this clone: Coverage ceases 3 residues before the CDR3 finishes, and the germline J gene fills in the end. The rearrangement joins TRBV6-7 to TRBJ1-1; TRBD1 might be the D (6 bases). TRBV6-7 is placed among ORFs of uncertain function. V gave up 2 bases and J gave up 1 base, with 14 bases separating them. CDR3 length: 16 amino acids. The chain's CDR3 is CASSYPSRTENTEAFF. Partial CDR3 DNA: TGTGCCAGCAGTTACCCGTCCCGGACAGAGAACACTGAA.

Remarks on this clone: The read finishes 3 residues shy of the CDR3 end, and the germline J gene is used to complete it. This chain joins TRBV5-1 and TRBJ2-7, with 7 bases that match TRBD1. Germline V gene lookup returns CDR1 SGHRS and CDR2 YFSETQ. After removal of 0 bases from V and 5 bases from J, the junction contained 8 bases not matched to a gene. There are 15 residues in the CDR3. The sequenced part of the CDR3 DNA is TGCGCCAGCAGCTTGGGCGGCAGGGGGATAAACGAG. It specifies CASSLGGRGINE. The CDR3 in its entirety is CASSLGGRGINEQYF.

Of note for this clone: At one boundary the junction diverges from the germline segment, which might be a read error. CDR3 bases read: TGTGCCAGCAGCCCCTGGACAGTACCCTCCCACGAG. It codes for CASSPWTVPSHE. The entire CDR3 sequence reads CASSPWTVPSHEQYF. The V call is TRBV7-7, the J call TRBJ2-7; possible D gene TRBD1, 6 bases. Read sequence stops 3 residues before the CDR3 end, and the germline J gene provides the missing end. The CDR3 contains 15 residues. Germline assignment: CDR1 SSHAT and CDR2 FNYEAQ (reference sequence).

With regard to this clone: The read finishes 3 residues shy of the CDR3 end, and the germline J gene is used to complete it. This rearrangement joins TRBV20-1 to TRBJ2-3, with 7 bases aligning to TRBD2. V shed 5 bases, J shed 4 bases, and the junction held 12 bases outside the gene matches. CDR3 length equals 15 residues. Germline values: CDR1 DFQATT, CDR2 SNEGSKA (reference sequence). The sequenced CDR3 bases are TGCAGTGCTGACGATGGGGGGGATGGTTCAGATACG. Protein product: CSADDGGDGSDT. The complete CDR3 sequence is CSADDGGDGSDTQYF.

Comments on this clone: Sequencing ends 3 residues short of the CDR3 end; the germline J gene provides the rest. The V call is TRBV11-2, the J call TRBJ2-7; a weak D match, TRBD1 (6 bases). CDR3 size: 15 residues. Germline V lookup: CDR1 SGHAT, CDR2 FQNNGV. Deletions cut 0 bases from V and 2 bases from J, with 11 bases between. The CDR3 region is CASSLDRAGAYEQYF. The CDR3 bases that were read are TGTGCCAGCAGCTTAGATCGAGCAGGGGCCTACGAG.